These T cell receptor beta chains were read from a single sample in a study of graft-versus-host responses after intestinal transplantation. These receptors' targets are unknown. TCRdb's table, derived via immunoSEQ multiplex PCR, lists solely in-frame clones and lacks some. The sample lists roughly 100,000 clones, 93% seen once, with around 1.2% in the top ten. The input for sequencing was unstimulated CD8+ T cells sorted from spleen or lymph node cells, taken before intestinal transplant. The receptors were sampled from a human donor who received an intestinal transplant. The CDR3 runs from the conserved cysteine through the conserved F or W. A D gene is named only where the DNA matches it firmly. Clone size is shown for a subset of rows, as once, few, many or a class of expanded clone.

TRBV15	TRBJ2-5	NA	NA	TGTGCCACCAGCAGAGAGGCCCCCGATCTCCAGTACTTC	CATSREAPDLQYF
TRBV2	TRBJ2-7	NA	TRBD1	TGTGCCAGCAGTTGTACAGGGGGCGCTTGTTACGAGCAGTACTTC	CASSCTGGACYEQYF
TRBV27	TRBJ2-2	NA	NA	TGTGCCAGCAGTCCCGCGGGGCTTACCGGGGAGCTGTTTTTT	CASSPAGLTGELFF
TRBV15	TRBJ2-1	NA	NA	TGTGCCACCAGCAGAGACCTGTTTTCGGCCGGAACGGGATACAATGAGCAGTTCTTC	CATSRDLFSAGTGYNEQFF
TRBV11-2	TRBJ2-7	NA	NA	TGTGCCAGCAGCTTTGATTGGCTAGGGGCAGCCTACGAGCAGTACTTC	CASSFDWLGAAYEQYF
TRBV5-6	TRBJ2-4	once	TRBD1	TGTGCCAGCAGCTTGGAGGGGACAGGGGAAGCCAAAAACATTCAGTACTTC	CASSLEGTGEAKNIQYF
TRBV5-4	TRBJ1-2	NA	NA	TGTGCCAGCAGCTTGTGGAACCCCCCAGGGGACTATGGCTACACCTTC	CASSLWNPPGDYGYTF
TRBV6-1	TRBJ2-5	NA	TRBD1	TGTGCCAGCAGGCCAGGGACAGAAGAGACCCAGTACTTC	CASRPGTEETQYF
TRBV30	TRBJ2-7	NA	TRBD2	TGTGCCTGGAGTGGGATACTAGCGGGGACGGTCTACGAGCAGTACTTC	CAWSGILAGTVYEQYF
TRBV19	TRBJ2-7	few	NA	TGTGCCAGTAGTGGTCGAGACGGGGACGAGCAGTACTTC	CASSGRDGDEQYF